The source of this T cell receptor beta chain is a study of memory CD4+ T cells and cytomegalovirus serostatus. Sequencing was performed with immunoSEQ multiplex PCR; in TCRdb, only in-frame clones are kept and a portion is missing. The sample lists about 27,000 clones, around 76% occurring once. The sort gate was single viable CD3+CD4+CD8-CD45RO+ cells for memory CD4+ T cells. In germline, CDR1 is SGHTA, CDR2 FQGNSA. This CDR3 spans 14 amino acids. V was pared by 6 bases and J by 2 bases, with 13 bases between. The chain couples TRBV7-2 to TRBJ2-5, with a weak D call TRBD2 (6 bases). Sequencing used memory CD4+ T cells from blood. The clonotype comes from an adult in good health and CMV-seronegative. The CDR3: CASRTSRLQETQYF. DNA for the CDR3: TGTGCCAGCAGAACTAGCAGACTTCAAGAGACCCAGTACTTC. The entire variable domain, with the rest obtained from reference TRBV7-2 and TRBJ2-5, is as follows: GAGVSQSPSNKVTEKGKDVELRCDPISGHTALYWYRQSLGQGLEFLIYFQGNSAPDKSGLPSDRFSAERTGGSVSTLTIQRTQQEDSAVYLCASRTSRLQETQYFGPGTRLLVL.